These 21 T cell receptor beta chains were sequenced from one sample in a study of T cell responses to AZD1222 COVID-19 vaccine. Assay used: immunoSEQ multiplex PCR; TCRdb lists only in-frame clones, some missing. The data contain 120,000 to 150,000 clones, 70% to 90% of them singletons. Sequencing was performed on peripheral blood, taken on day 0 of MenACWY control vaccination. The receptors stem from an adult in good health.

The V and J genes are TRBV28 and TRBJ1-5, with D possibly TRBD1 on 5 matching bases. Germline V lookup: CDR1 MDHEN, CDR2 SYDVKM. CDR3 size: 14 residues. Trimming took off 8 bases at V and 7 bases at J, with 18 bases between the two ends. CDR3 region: CASSGHYKGQPQHF. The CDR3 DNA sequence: TGTGCCAGCTCTGGACACTACAAAGGCCAGCCCCAGCATTTT. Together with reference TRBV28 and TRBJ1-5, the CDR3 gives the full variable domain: DVKVTQSSRYLVKRTGEKVFLECVQDMDHENMFWYRQDPGLGLRLIYFSYDVKMKEKGDIPEGYSVSREKKERFSLILESASTNQTSMYLCASSGHYKGQPQHFGDGTRLSIL.

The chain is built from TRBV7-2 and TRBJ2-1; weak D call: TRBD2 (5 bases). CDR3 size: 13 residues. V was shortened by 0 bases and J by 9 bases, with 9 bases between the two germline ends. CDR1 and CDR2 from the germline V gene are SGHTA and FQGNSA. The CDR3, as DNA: TGTGCCAGCAGCTTAGCGCGGGCCAGTGAGCAGTTCTTC. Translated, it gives CASSLARASEQFF.

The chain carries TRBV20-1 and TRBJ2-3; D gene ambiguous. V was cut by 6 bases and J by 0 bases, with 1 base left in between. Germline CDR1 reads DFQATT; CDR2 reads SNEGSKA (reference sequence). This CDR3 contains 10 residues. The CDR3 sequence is CSASTDTQYF. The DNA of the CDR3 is TGCAGTGCCAGCACAGATACGCAGTATTTT.

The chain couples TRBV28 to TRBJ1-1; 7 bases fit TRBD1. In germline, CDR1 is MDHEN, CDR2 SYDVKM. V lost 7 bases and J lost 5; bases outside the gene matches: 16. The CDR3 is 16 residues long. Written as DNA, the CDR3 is TGTGCCAGCAATCAGGGGGGCAGCCGGGCTTGGACTGAAGCTTTCTTT. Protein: CASNQGGSRAWTEAFF.

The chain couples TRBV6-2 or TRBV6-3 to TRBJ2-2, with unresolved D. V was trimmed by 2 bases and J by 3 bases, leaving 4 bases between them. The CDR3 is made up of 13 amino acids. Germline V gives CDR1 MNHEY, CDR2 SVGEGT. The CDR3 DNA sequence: TGTGCCAGCAGTTACAGGGACACCGGGGAGCTGTTTTTT. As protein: CASSYRDTGELFF.

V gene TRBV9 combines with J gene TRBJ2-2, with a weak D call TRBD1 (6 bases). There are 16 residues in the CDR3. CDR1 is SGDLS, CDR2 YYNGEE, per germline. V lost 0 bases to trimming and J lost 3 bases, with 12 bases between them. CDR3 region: CASSVDDWTDTGELFF. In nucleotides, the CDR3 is TGTGCCAGCAGCGTAGATGATTGGACAGACACCGGGGAGCTGTTTTTT. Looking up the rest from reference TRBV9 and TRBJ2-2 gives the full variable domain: DSGVTQTPKHLITATGQRVTLRCSPRSGDLSVYWYQQSLDQGLQFLIQYYNGEERAKGNILERFSAQQFPDLHSELNLSSLELGDSALYFCASSVDDWTDTGELFFGEGSRLTVL.

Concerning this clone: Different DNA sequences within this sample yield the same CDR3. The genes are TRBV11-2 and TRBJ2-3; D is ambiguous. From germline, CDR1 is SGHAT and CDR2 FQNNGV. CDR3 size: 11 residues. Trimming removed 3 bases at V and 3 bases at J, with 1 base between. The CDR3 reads CASSLTDTQYF. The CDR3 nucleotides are TGTGCCAGCAGCTTGACAGATACGCAGTATTTT.

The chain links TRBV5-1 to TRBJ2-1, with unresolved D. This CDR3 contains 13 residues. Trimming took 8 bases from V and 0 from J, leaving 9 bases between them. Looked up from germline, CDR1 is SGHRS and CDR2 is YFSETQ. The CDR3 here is CASMPPSYNEQFF. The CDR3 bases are TGCGCCAGTATGCCGCCCTCCTACAATGAGCAGTTCTTC.

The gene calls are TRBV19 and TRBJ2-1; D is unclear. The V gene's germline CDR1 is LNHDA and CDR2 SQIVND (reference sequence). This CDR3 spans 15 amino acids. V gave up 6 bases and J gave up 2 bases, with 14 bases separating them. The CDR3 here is CASSLLPQAYNEQFF. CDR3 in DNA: TGTGCCAGTAGCCTACTCCCTCAGGCCTACAATGAGCAGTTCTTC.

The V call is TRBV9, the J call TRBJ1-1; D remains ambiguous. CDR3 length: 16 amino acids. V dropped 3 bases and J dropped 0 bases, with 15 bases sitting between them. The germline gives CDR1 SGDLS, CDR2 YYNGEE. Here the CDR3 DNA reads TGTGCCAGCAGCGAGCGTAGTCTCAACATGAACACTGAAGCTTTCTTT. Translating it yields CASSERSLNMNTEAFF.

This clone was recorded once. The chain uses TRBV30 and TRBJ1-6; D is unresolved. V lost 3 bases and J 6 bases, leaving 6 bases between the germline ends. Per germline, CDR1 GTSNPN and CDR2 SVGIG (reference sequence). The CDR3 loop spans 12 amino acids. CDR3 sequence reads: CAWRPGNSPLHF. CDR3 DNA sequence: TGTGCCTGGAGGCCGGGTAATTCACCCCTCCACTTT.

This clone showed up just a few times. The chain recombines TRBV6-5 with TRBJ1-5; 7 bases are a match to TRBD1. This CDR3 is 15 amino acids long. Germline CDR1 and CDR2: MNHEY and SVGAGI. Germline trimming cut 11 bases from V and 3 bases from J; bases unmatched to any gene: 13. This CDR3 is CASFTGTEINQPQHF. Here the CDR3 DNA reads TGTGCCTCTTTTACCGGGACAGAAATCAATCAGCCCCAGCATTTT.

The CDR3 sequence is CASSTDRDGYQPQHF. CDR3 DNA: TGTGCCAGCAGCACGGACAGGGACGGCTATCAGCCCCAGCATTTT. The chain combines TRBV7-8 with TRBJ1-5, with 8 positions matching TRBD1. The CDR3 is 15 amino acids. The J segment lost 5 bases and the V segment lost 5 bases, leaving 8 bases of the junction unmatched. Germline-derived CDR1 and CDR2 are SGHVS and FQNEAQ.

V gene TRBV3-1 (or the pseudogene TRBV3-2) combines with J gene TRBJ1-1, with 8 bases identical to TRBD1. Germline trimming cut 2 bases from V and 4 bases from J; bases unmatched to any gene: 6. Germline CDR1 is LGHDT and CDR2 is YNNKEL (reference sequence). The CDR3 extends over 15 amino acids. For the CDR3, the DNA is TGTGCCAGCAGCCAACCCTCGGACAGGGCCACTGAAGCTTTCTTT. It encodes CASSQPSDRATEAFF.

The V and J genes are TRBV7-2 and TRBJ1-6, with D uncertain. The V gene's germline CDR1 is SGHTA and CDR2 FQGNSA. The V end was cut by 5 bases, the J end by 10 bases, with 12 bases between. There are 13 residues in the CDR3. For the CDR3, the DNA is TGTGCCAGCAGCCCAGACATGGGATCACCCCTCCACTTT. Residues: CASSPDMGSPLHF.

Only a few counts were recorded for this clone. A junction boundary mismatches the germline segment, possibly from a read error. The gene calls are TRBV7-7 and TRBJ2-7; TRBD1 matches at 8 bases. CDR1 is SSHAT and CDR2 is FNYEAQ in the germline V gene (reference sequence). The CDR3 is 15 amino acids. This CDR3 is CASSPGQGVPGEQYF. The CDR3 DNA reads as TGTGCTAGCAGCCCCGGACAGGGAGTCCCAGGAGAGCAGTACTTC.

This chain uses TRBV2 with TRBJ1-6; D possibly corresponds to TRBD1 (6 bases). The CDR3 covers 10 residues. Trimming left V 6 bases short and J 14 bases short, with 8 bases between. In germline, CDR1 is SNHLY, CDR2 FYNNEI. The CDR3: CASRTGTLHF. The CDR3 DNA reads TGTGCCAGCAGAACAGGGACCCTCCACTTT.

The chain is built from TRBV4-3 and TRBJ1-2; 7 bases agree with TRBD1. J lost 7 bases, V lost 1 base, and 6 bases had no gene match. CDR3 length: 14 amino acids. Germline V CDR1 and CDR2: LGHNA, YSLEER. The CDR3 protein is CASSQVQAGGGYTF. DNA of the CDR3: TGCGCCAGCAGCCAAGTCCAGGCAGGGGGTGGCTACACCTTC.

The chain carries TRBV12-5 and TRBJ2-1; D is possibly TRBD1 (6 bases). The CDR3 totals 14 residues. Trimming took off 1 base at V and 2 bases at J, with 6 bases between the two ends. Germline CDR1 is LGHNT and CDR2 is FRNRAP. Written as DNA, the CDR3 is TGTGCTAGTGGTTTGGCAGGGGCCTACAATGAGCAGTTCTTC. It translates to CASGLAGAYNEQFF.

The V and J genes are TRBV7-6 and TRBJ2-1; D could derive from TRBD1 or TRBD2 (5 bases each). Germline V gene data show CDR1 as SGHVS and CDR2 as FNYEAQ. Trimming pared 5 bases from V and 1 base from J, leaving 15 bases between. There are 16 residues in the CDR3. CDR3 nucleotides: TGTGCCAGCAGCCCGACGGGACGCCAATCCTACAATGAGCAGTTCTTC. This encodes CASSPTGRQSYNEQFF.

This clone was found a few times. The CDR3 bases are TGTGCCAGCGGCCCGGGACTAATTTCCGGGGAGCTGTTTTTT. Its protein is CASGPGLISGELFF. V is TRBV27 and J is TRBJ2-2, with 7 bases matching TRBD2. V lost 8 bases, J lost 6 bases, and 9 bases stayed unmatched. CDR1 and CDR2 from the germline V gene are MNHEY and SMNVEV (reference sequence). This CDR3 has 14 amino acids.